The 21 T cell receptor beta chains in this list originate from one sample, sequenced in a study of cytomegalovirus exposure and HLA in healthy donors. Primers for the PCR totalled 60 Vbeta and 13 Jbeta. The assay was immunoSEQ multiplex PCR, and TCRdb's table has in-frame clones only and misses some. The sample has around 150,000 clones, around 85% seen once. The source material was PBMCs. The receptors shown here come from a man aged 18 to 30 in good health and CMV-seropositive.

The chain employs TRBV6-5 and TRBJ2-4; 9 nucleotides match TRBD1. The CDR3 contains 16 residues. The germline CDR1 and CDR2 sequences are MNHEY and SVGAGI. The V and J ends lost 0 bases and 8 bases, in that order; junction bases with no gene match: 8. CDR3 nucleotides: TGTGCCAGCAGTTACTCGGGACAGGGTTCGGGTGACATTCAGTACTTC. This translates into CASSYSGQGSGDIQYF.

V is TRBV4-1 and J is TRBJ1-2, with 7 positions matching TRBD1. This CDR3 is 17 amino acids long. CDR1 is MGHRA, CDR2 YSYEKL, per germline. V lost 1 base and J lost 1; bases outside the gene matches: 9. The CDR3 bases are TGCGCCAGCAGCCAAGTCCTGACAGGGTCATATAACTATGGCTACACCTTC. Translated, it gives CASSQVLTGSYNYGYTF.

The chain links TRBV18 to TRBJ2-3; 12 bases map to TRBD1. Germline trimming cut 5 bases from V and 2 bases from J; bases unmatched to any gene: 2. Germline V lookup: CDR1 KGHSH, CDR2 LQKENI. The CDR3 is 15 amino acids. CDR3 DNA sequence: TGTGCCAGCTCAACGGGACAGGGGGCCACAGATACGCAGTATTTT. Translation: CASSTGQGATDTQYF. Full variable domain (rest looked up from reference TRBV18 and TRBJ2-3): NAGVMQNPRHLVRRRGQEARLRCSPMKGHSHVYWYRQLPEEGLKFMVYLQKENIIDESGMPKERFSAEFPKEGPSILRIQQVVRGDSAAYFCASSTGQGATDTQYFGPGTRLTVL.

The chain couples TRBV7-9 to TRBJ1-6; 10 nucleotides agree with TRBD1. Germline trimming cut 4 bases from V and 5 bases from J; bases unmatched to any gene: 5. The germline V gene has CDR1 SEHNR and CDR2 FQNEAQ (reference sequence). CDR3 size: 16 residues. The CDR3 spells CASSSSTGGDNSPLHF. The CDR3 region has the DNA TGTGCCAGCAGCTCCTCGACAGGGGGCGATAATTCACCCCTCCACTTT.

The chain's CDR3 is CATSRGGGVLTGELFF. The DNA of the CDR3 is TGTGCCACCAGCCGTGGCGGGGGTGTTTTAACCGGGGAGCTGTTTTTT. V is TRBV19 and J is TRBJ2-2, with 7 bases matching TRBD2. This CDR3 is 16 amino acids long. V was clipped by 10 bases and J by 5 bases; unmatched bases: 16. Germline CDR1 reads LNHDA; CDR2 reads SQIVND (reference sequence).

In this sample, this clone turned up once. The chain links TRBV30 to TRBJ1-6; 8 nucleotides line up with TRBD1. Germline V gene data show CDR1 as GTSNPN and CDR2 as SVGIG (reference sequence). Trimming cost V 5 bases and J 2 bases; bases outside gene matches: 5. The CDR3 totals 15 residues. The CDR3 DNA is TGTGCCTGGCAGGACAGGGAAACCTATAATTCACCCCTCCACTTT. Translating it yields CAWQDRETYNSPLHF.

The genes are TRBV5-1 and TRBJ1-1, with a possible D match to TRBD1 (6 bases). Germline CDR1 and CDR2: SGHRS and YFSETQ. The CDR3 has 15 amino acids. V was cut by 5 bases and J by 0 bases, with 14 bases left in between. The CDR3 sequence: CASSRIQGMNTEAFF. As DNA, the CDR3 is TGCGCCAGCAGTCGTATACAGGGCATGAACACTGAAGCTTTCTTT.

The chain recombines TRBV18 with TRBJ2-7, with D tentatively TRBD1 (5 bases). Per the germline V gene, CDR1 is KGHSH and CDR2 is LQKENI. CDR3 size: 16 residues. Trimming left V 3 bases short and J 5 bases short, with 20 bases between. The CDR3 spells CASSPIQADLGNEQYF. The CDR3 region has the DNA TGTGCCAGCTCACCGATACAGGCAGATTTGGGGAACGAGCAGTACTTC.

The chain links TRBV6-5 to TRBJ1-3, with 7 nucleotides matching TRBD1. With 6 bases clipped from V and 3 bases from J, the junction kept 8 bases outside the gene matches. CDR1 is MNHEY and CDR2 is SVGAGI in the germline V gene. This CDR3 region has 15 residues. For the CDR3, the DNA is TGTGCCAGCAGATCTTCAGGGGGTAGTGGAAACACCATATATTTT. It specifies CASRSSGGSGNTIYF.

This clone is a singleton in its sample. The chain employs TRBV9 and TRBJ1-2; a possible D gene is TRBD1 (5 bases). With 4 bases removed from V and 6 bases from J, the gap between germline ends came to 16 bases. The CDR3 has 14 amino acids. Germline loops: CDR1 SGDLS, CDR2 YYNGEE. The CDR3 DNA is TGTGCCAGCAGCCGCCCCGGGGGTCCCAATGGCTACACCTTC. Amino acid sequence: CASSRPGGPNGYTF.

CDR3 loop: CASRRDRGYEQYF. CDR3 in DNA: TGTGCCAGCCGACGGGACAGGGGTTACGAGCAGTACTTC. The chain has TRBV27 and TRBJ2-7, with 10 bases lining up with TRBD1. J lost 4 bases, V lost 8 bases, and 5 bases had no gene match. This CDR3 comprises 13 residues. Per germline, CDR1 MNHEY and CDR2 SMNVEV (reference sequence).

The rearrangement uses TRBV29-1 and TRBJ2-5, with TRBD1 identical over 8 bases. This CDR3 has 13 residues. The germline V gene has CDR1 SQVTM and CDR2 ANQGSEA. J gave up 2 bases and V 3 bases, and 2 bases lay outside the gene matches. CDR3 in amino acids: CSVDRTGQETQYF. DNA for the CDR3: TGCAGCGTTGATCGGACAGGGCAAGAGACCCAGTACTTC.

V gene TRBV15 combines with J gene TRBJ2-1; 9 bases line up with TRBD1. Trimming took 5 bases from V and 0 from J; bases not matched to a gene: 14. The CDR3 runs 19 residues. CDR1 is LNHNV and CDR2 is YYDKDF in the germline V gene (reference sequence). The CDR3 bases are TGTGCCACCAGCCCATCGACAGGGGGAAAGGAGAGCTCCTACAATGAGCAGTTCTTC. Protein sequence: CATSPSTGGKESSYNEQFF.

V gene TRBV7-9 combines with J gene TRBJ2-1; D call uncertain. The CDR3 extends over 12 amino acids. The V end was cut by 3 bases, the J end by 3 bases, with 3 bases between. The V gene's germline CDR1 is SEHNR and CDR2 FQNEAQ (reference sequence). This CDR3 is CASSFNYNEQFF. The CDR3 DNA reads as TGTGCCAGCAGCTTTAACTACAATGAGCAGTTCTTC. Filled out from reference TRBV7-9 and TRBJ2-1, the complete variable domain reads DTGVSQNPRHKITKRGQNVTFRCDPISEHNRLYWYRQTLGQGPEFLTYFQNEAQLEKSRLLSDRFSAERPKGSFSTLEIQRTEQGDSAMYLCASSFNYNEQFFGPGTRLTVL.

The chain uses TRBV4-1 and TRBJ2-1, with D possibly being TRBD2 (5 bases). Germline CDR1 is MGHRA and CDR2 is YSYEKL. Between the trimmed V and J ends, which lost 1 base and 4 bases, there was a span of 14 bases. The CDR3 is 16 residues long. The CDR3 here is CASSQGPGKTYNEQFF. DNA of the CDR3: TGCGCCAGCAGCCAAGGGCCGGGGAAGACATACAATGAGCAGTTCTTC.

The rearrangement uses TRBV7-2 and TRBJ1-2, with TRBD1 as a possible D gene (5 bases). The CDR3 extends over 16 amino acids. CDR1 is SGHTA, CDR2 FQGNSA, per germline. The germline V and J ends were trimmed by 7 bases and 4 bases, with 22 bases remaining between them. The CDR3 loop is CASIPDGGFNAYGYTF. CDR3 DNA sequence: TGTGCCAGCATCCCCGATGGGGGGTTTAACGCCTATGGCTACACCTTC.

The CDR3 spells CASSPSGTGGIGYTF. DNA of the CDR3: TGTGCCAGCTCACCCTCCGGGACAGGGGGCATCGGCTACACCTTC. The genes are TRBV18 and TRBJ1-2, with TRBD1 identical over 12 bases. The J segment lost 8 bases and the V segment lost 3 bases, leaving 7 bases of the junction unmatched. This CDR3 is built from 15 residues. The V gene's germline CDR1 is KGHSH and CDR2 LQKENI.

The chain combines TRBV11-3 with TRBJ2-5, with TRBD1 matching 7 bases. The CDR3 has 13 amino acids. Per the germline V gene, CDR1 is SGHNT and CDR2 is YENEEA. Trimming cost V 3 bases and J 5 bases; bases outside gene matches: 3. This chain's CDR3 is CASSLGRGETQYF. The CDR3 coding sequence is TGTGCCAGCAGCTTGGGCAGGGGGGAGACCCAGTACTTC.

There are a few counts of this clone. CDR3 in DNA: TGTGCCAGAAGCTTAGCGGACACACCCCCGCATTTT. Its translation: CARSLADTPPHF. The chain links TRBV7-5 to TRBJ1-3; TRBD1, the table's D call, lacks a check against the DNA. TRBV7-5 is labeled a pseudogene. This CDR3 has 12 amino acids.

This rearrangement joins TRBV4-1 to TRBJ2-5; D not resolved. CDR1 and CDR2 (germline): MGHRA, YSYEKL. CDR3 size: 13 residues. Trimming shortened V by 4 bases and J by 0 bases, and 6 bases separated the two germline ends. The CDR3 region has the DNA TGCGCCAGCAGCCCGGTAAACCAAGAGACCCAGTACTTC. It is translated as CASSPVNQETQYF.

This clone was detected once. Germline is not matched at one junction end, which may reflect a read error. This rearrangement joins TRBV7-9 to TRBJ2-7; D is perhaps TRBD2 (6 bases). The CDR3 has 15 amino acids. Germline CDR1 is SEHNR and CDR2 is FQNEAQ (reference sequence). The CDR3 DNA reads TGTTCCAGCAGCCAGCTAGCGTTACCAGCGGAGGAGCAGTACTTC. Translating it yields CSSSQLALPAEEQYF.